This is a list of T cell receptor beta chains from one sample in a study of OX40 agonist ivuxolimab in advanced cancers. Method: immunoSEQ multiplex PCR; TCRdb's copy keeps in-frame clones and lacks some. The profile shows 40,000 or so clones, about 90% of them singletons. The sample was CD4+ or CD8+ T cells sorted from blood, taken in a trial of the OX40 agonist ivuxolimab. These receptors all stem from an adult with an advanced solid tumor such as melanoma, head and neck, liver or kidney cancer. Each CDR3 is given with its conserved first and last residue. Each record gives: J gene, D gene, clone size, V gene, CDR3 protein, CDR3 DNA. A D gene is named only where the DNA matches it firmly. For some rows the clone size is stated as once, few or many, or as a class when expanded; others skip it.

J gene: TRBJ2-7
D gene: TRBD2
clone size: once
V gene: TRBV7-9
CDR3 protein: CASSLGPAGGPWDEQYF
CDR3 DNA: TGTGCCAGCAGCTTAGGACCGGCGGGAGGGCCTTGGGACGAGCAGTACTTC

J gene: TRBJ2-7
D gene: NA
clone size: once
V gene: TRBV2
CDR3 protein: CASSESNRLYEQYF
CDR3 DNA: TGTGCCAGCAGTGAATCAAACAGACTCTACGAGCAGTACTTC

J gene: TRBJ1-5
D gene: NA
clone size: NA
V gene: TRBV27
CDR3 protein: CASSLGGSQPQHF
CDR3 DNA: TGTGCCAGCAGTTTAGGGGGGAGTCAGCCCCAGCATTTT

J gene: TRBJ2-7
D gene: NA
clone size: few
V gene: TRBV21-1
CDR3 protein: CASPKRWREQYF
CDR3 DNA: TGTGCCAGCCCAAAAAGGTGGAGGGAGCAGTACTTC

J gene: TRBJ2-1
D gene: TRBD1
clone size: NA
V gene: TRBV5-1
CDR3 protein: CASSQDRGGNEQFF
CDR3 DNA: TGCGCCAGCAGCCAGGACAGGGGCGGTAATGAGCAGTTCTTC

J gene: TRBJ2-1
D gene: TRBD2
clone size: NA
V gene: TRBV28
CDR3 protein: CASSASGRANEQFF
CDR3 DNA: TGTGCCAGCAGTGCTAGCGGGAGGGCCAATGAGCAGTTCTTC

J gene: TRBJ1-4
D gene: NA
clone size: NA
V gene: TRBV11-2
CDR3 protein: CASSLTATNEKLFF
CDR3 DNA: TGTGCCAGCAGCTTGACAGCAACTAATGAAAAACTGTTTTTT

J gene: TRBJ2-7
D gene: TRBD2
clone size: NA
V gene: TRBV7-2
CDR3 protein: CASSLYTSGRTYEQYF
CDR3 DNA: TGTGCCAGCAGCTTATATACTAGCGGGAGGACATACGAGCAGTACTTC

J gene: TRBJ2-5
D gene: TRBD2
clone size: NA
V gene: TRBV19
CDR3 protein: CASSRYPPQREDDRETQYF
CDR3 DNA: TGTGCCAGTAGTCGATACCCCCCCCAGCGGGAGGACGATCGAGAGACCCAGTACTTC

J gene: TRBJ2-7
D gene: NA
clone size: NA
V gene: TRBV27
CDR3 protein: CASSFFLGDNEQYF
CDR3 DNA: TGTGCCAGCAGTTTTTTTTTGGGGGACAACGAGCAGTACTTC

J gene: TRBJ2-2
D gene: NA
clone size: NA
V gene: TRBV27
CDR3 protein: CASKWPGSTGELFF
CDR3 DNA: TGTGCCAGCAAGTGGCCAGGGAGCACCGGGGAGCTGTTTTTT

J gene: TRBJ2-5
D gene: TRBD1
clone size: NA
V gene: TRBV19
CDR3 protein: CARQGADRKETQYF
CDR3 DNA: TGTGCCAGGCAGGGGGCGGATAGGAAAGAGACCCAGTACTTC

J gene: TRBJ2-7
D gene: NA
clone size: NA
V gene: TRBV7-9
CDR3 protein: CASSPRDNVNEQYF
CDR3 DNA: TGTGCCAGCAGCCCCCGGGACAATGTGAACGAGCAGTACTTC

J gene: TRBJ2-7
D gene: TRBD1
clone size: once
V gene: TRBV6-5
CDR3 protein: CASRETRQGYF
CDR3 DNA: TGTGCCAGCAGAGAAACGAGACAGGGTTACTTC

J gene: TRBJ1-3
D gene: NA
clone size: NA
V gene: TRBV30
CDR3 protein: CAWSYGSGNTIYF
CDR3 DNA: TGTGCCTGGAGCTATGGCTCTGGAAACACCATATATTTT

J gene: TRBJ2-7
D gene: TRBD1
clone size: NA
V gene: TRBV9
CDR3 protein: CASSAPDRGLDEQYF
CDR3 DNA: TGTGCCAGCAGCGCTCCGGACAGGGGGCTGGACGAGCAGTACTTC

J gene: TRBJ2-1
D gene: TRBD1
clone size: NA
V gene: TRBV12-5
CDR3 protein: CASGPLTGVSEQFF
CDR3 DNA: TGTGCTAGTGGTCCTCTTACAGGGGTCAGTGAGCAGTTCTTC

J gene: TRBJ1-2
D gene: NA
clone size: NA
V gene: TRBV10-2
CDR3 protein: CASSESNGYTF
CDR3 DNA: TGCGCCAGCAGTGAGTCAAATGGCTACACCTTC

J gene: TRBJ1-1
D gene: NA
clone size: few
V gene: TRBV30
CDR3 protein: CAWSGVGGRTEAFF
CDR3 DNA: TGTGCCTGGAGTGGTGTGGGGGGGCGGACTGAAGCTTTCTTT

J gene: TRBJ2-1
D gene: TRBD1
clone size: NA
V gene: TRBV5-6
CDR3 protein: CASSGGTGVSHEQFF
CDR3 DNA: TGTGCCAGCAGCGGCGGGACAGGGGTGTCGCATGAGCAGTTCTTC

J gene: TRBJ2-7
D gene: NA
clone size: NA
V gene: TRBV27
CDR3 protein: CASSVQSGEQYF
CDR3 DNA: TGTGCCAGCAGTGTCCAGTCGGGTGAGCAGTACTTC

J gene: TRBJ2-2
D gene: NA
clone size: NA
V gene: TRBV7-9
CDR3 protein: CASSSWTSANTGELFF
CDR3 DNA: TGTGCCAGCAGCTCTTGGACATCCGCGAACACCGGGGAGCTGTTTTTT

J gene: TRBJ1-5
D gene: TRBD1
clone size: NA
V gene: TRBV19
CDR3 protein: CASSRDRYSNQPQHF
CDR3 DNA: TGTGCCAGTAGTAGGGACAGGTACAGCAATCAGCCCCAGCATTTT

J gene: TRBJ1-4
D gene: NA
clone size: NA
V gene: TRBV28
CDR3 protein: CASSPGLGNEKLFF
CDR3 DNA: TGTGCCAGCAGTCCGGGGTTGGGTAATGAAAAACTGTTTTTT

J gene: TRBJ2-1
D gene: NA
clone size: NA
V gene: TRBV4-1
CDR3 protein: CATGDTSYNEQFF
CDR3 DNA: TGCGCCACCGGGGACACCTCCTACAATGAGCAGTTCTTC

J gene: TRBJ2-7
D gene: TRBD1
clone size: NA
V gene: TRBV7-2
CDR3 protein: CASSSDSRTGVSLYEQYF
CDR3 DNA: TGTGCCAGCAGCTCGGACTCTAGGACAGGGGTTTCCCTCTACGAGCAGTACTTC

J gene: TRBJ2-7
D gene: NA
clone size: NA
V gene: TRBV9
CDR3 protein: CASSDQPGASYEQYF
CDR3 DNA: TGTGCCAGCAGCGACCAGCCCGGGGCTTCCTACGAGCAGTACTTC

J gene: TRBJ1-5
D gene: TRBD1
clone size: NA
V gene: TRBV6-1
CDR3 protein: CASRDREGQPQHF
CDR3 DNA: TGTGCCAGCAGGGACAGGGAAGGTCAGCCCCAGCATTTT

J gene: TRBJ2-3
D gene: TRBD2
clone size: NA
V gene: TRBV11-2
CDR3 protein: CASSFAGGPADTQYF
CDR3 DNA: TGTGCCAGCAGCTTTGCGGGAGGGCCGGCAGATACGCAGTATTTT

J gene: TRBJ1-3
D gene: NA
clone size: NA
V gene: TRBV9
CDR3 protein: CASSGQDSGNTIYF
CDR3 DNA: TGTGCCAGCAGCGGACAGGACTCTGGAAACACCATATATTTT

J gene: TRBJ1-2
D gene: NA
clone size: once
V gene: TRBV11-2
CDR3 protein: CASSLLSSYGYTF
CDR3 DNA: TGTGCCAGCAGCTTGCTGTCAAGCTATGGCTACACCTTC

J gene: TRBJ2-3
D gene: NA
clone size: NA
V gene: TRBV28
CDR3 protein: CASRAGSTDTQYF
CDR3 DNA: TGTGCCAGCAGGGCGGGGTCCACAGATACGCAGTATTTT

J gene: TRBJ2-1
D gene: NA
clone size: NA
V gene: TRBV18
CDR3 protein: CASSPTVRGRENNEQFF
CDR3 DNA: TGTGCCAGCTCACCAACCGTGCGGGGGCGGGAGAACAATGAGCAGTTCTTC

J gene: TRBJ2-7
D gene: NA
clone size: NA
V gene: TRBV6-1
CDR3 protein: CASSPTREWYEQYF
CDR3 DNA: TGTGCCAGCAGTCCCACCCGGGAGTGGTACGAGCAGTACTTC

J gene: TRBJ2-5
D gene: NA
clone size: once
V gene: TRBV30
CDR3 protein: CAWSVPSGETQYF
CDR3 DNA: TGTGCCTGGAGTGTACCCAGCGGGGAGACCCAGTACTTC

J gene: TRBJ2-7
D gene: NA
clone size: NA
V gene: TRBV27
CDR3 protein: CASSFQGPSSYEQYF
CDR3 DNA: TGTGCCAGCAGTTTCCAGGGTCCAAGCTCCTACGAGCAGTACTTC

J gene: TRBJ2-3
D gene: NA
clone size: NA
V gene: TRBV4-1
CDR3 protein: CASSPEERPDTQYF
CDR3 DNA: TGCGCCAGCAGCCCCGAGGAACGCCCAGATACGCAGTATTTT

J gene: TRBJ2-3
D gene: TRBD2
clone size: NA
V gene: TRBV7-6
CDR3 protein: CASSFYSGQISDTQYF
CDR3 DNA: TGTGCCAGCAGCTTCTATAGCGGGCAGATATCAGATACGCAGTATTTT

J gene: TRBJ2-2
D gene: NA
clone size: NA
V gene: TRBV28
CDR3 protein: CASSGTLNTGELFF
CDR3 DNA: TGTGCCAGCAGCGGGACACTAAACACCGGGGAGCTGTTTTTT

J gene: TRBJ2-7
D gene: TRBD1
clone size: NA
V gene: TRBV19
CDR3 protein: CASRQGPNEQYF
CDR3 DNA: TGTGCCAGCCGACAGGGTCCCAACGAGCAGTACTTC

J gene: TRBJ1-2
D gene: NA
clone size: NA
V gene: TRBV6-6
CDR3 protein: CASSPTGTGGYTF
CDR3 DNA: TGTGCCAGCAGTCCAACAGGGACGGGGGGCTACACCTTC

J gene: TRBJ2-5
D gene: NA
clone size: NA
V gene: TRBV28
CDR3 protein: CASSAPLQDLQETQYF
CDR3 DNA: TGTGCCAGCAGTGCCCCCTTACAGGACCTACAAGAGACCCAGTACTTC

J gene: TRBJ1-2
D gene: NA
clone size: NA
V gene: TRBV9
CDR3 protein: CASSVGEGSVYGYTF
CDR3 DNA: TGTGCCAGCAGCGTAGGCGAGGGTTCGGTCTATGGCTACACCTTC

J gene: TRBJ2-7
D gene: TRBD2
clone size: NA
V gene: TRBV28
CDR3 protein: CASSLRLAGEQYF
CDR3 DNA: TGTGCCAGCAGTTTACGGCTAGCGGGTGAGCAGTACTTC

J gene: TRBJ1-5
D gene: TRBD1
clone size: once
V gene: TRBV6-6
CDR3 protein: CASSYQSGGGQPQHF
CDR3 DNA: TGTGCCAGCAGTTACCAATCAGGGGGGGGTCAGCCCCAGCATTTT

J gene: TRBJ2-7
D gene: TRBD1
clone size: NA
V gene: TRBV19
CDR3 protein: CASSISPTGVYEQYF
CDR3 DNA: TGTGCCAGTAGTATTAGCCCAACAGGGGTCTACGAGCAGTACTTC

J gene: TRBJ2-7
D gene: TRBD1
clone size: NA
V gene: TRBV6-1
CDR3 protein: CASSESRDRSYEQYF
CDR3 DNA: TGTGCCAGCAGTGAAAGTCGGGACAGATCCTACGAGCAGTACTTC

J gene: TRBJ2-7
D gene: NA
clone size: NA
V gene: TRBV6-1
CDR3 protein: CASKTGAGAYYEQYF
CDR3 DNA: TGTGCCAGCAAAACGGGGGCGGGAGCCTACTACGAGCAGTACTTC

J gene: TRBJ2-1
D gene: NA
clone size: NA
V gene: TRBV5-6
CDR3 protein: CASSFGANEQFF
CDR3 DNA: TGTGCCAGCAGCTTCGGAGCCAATGAGCAGTTCTTC

J gene: TRBJ1-1
D gene: NA
clone size: NA
V gene: TRBV12-5
CDR3 protein: CASVLGPAANTEAFF
CDR3 DNA: TGTGCTAGTGTCCTCGGCCCAGCCGCGAACACTGAAGCTTTCTTT

J gene: TRBJ2-2
D gene: NA
clone size: NA
V gene: TRBV7-8
CDR3 protein: CASSSEEGVAGELFF
CDR3 DNA: TGTGCCAGCAGCTCGGAGGAGGGAGTGGCCGGGGAGCTGTTTTTT